The rows below give T cell receptor beta chains drawn from one sample of a study of cytomegalovirus exposure and HLA in healthy donors. TCRdb keeps only in-frame clones here, not all; method: immunoSEQ multiplex PCR. This table has some 190,000 clones, 76% appearing once. The specimen was PBMCs. These receptors all stem from a man between 18 and 29 years old in good health and CMV-seronegative. CDR3s include the opening cysteine and the closing phenylalanine or tryptophan. Some rows mark clone size as missing; the rest say once, few, many or name a class of expanded clone.

V gene	clone size	J gene	CDR3 protein
TRBV19	NA	TRBJ1-2	CASTAGPGGNYGYTF
TRBV30	NA	TRBJ2-3	CAWSQTSGDGDTQYF
TRBV28	few	TRBJ1-2	CATPTVDGGFNYGYTF
TRBV5-6	NA	TRBJ1-2	CASTPMGQGASGYTF
TRBV2	NA	TRBJ1-1	CASRGQGRNTEAFF
TRBV6-1	NA	TRBJ1-5	CASRDSQPQHF
TRBV28	NA	TRBJ2-7	CASSLQYRAYEQYF
TRBV27	NA	TRBJ2-1	CASSLWGLANNEQFF
TRBV28	NA	TRBJ2-7	CASSLGTSGYEQYF
TRBV18	NA	TRBJ2-5	CASSPPNREETQYF
TRBV5-1	NA	TRBJ2-2	CASSLAPRGAGELFF
TRBV7-2	NA	TRBJ2-1	CASSFTSGGAGEQFF
TRBV7-2	once	TRBJ1-1	CASSLGRGLNTEAFF
TRBV7-9	NA	TRBJ2-3	CAGTSGGPQYF
TRBV5-1	NA	TRBJ1-1	CASSSGTANTEAFF
TRBV5-4	NA	TRBJ1-2	CASKSPGQVYGYTF
TRBV2	NA	TRBJ2-3	CASRAPGWQTDTQYF